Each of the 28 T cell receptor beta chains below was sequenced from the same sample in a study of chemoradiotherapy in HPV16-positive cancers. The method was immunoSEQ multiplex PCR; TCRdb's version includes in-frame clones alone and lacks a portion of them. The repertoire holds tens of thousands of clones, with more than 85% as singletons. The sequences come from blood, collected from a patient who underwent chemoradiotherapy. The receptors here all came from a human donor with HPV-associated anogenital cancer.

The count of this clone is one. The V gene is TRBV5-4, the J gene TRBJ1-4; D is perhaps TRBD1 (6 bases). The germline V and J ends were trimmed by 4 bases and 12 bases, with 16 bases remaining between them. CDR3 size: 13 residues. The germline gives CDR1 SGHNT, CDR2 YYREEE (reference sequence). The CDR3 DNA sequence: TGTGCCAGCAGCATAGACCAGGGGAGAGAACTGTTTTTT. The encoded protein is CASSIDQGRELFF.

The CDR3 DNA is TGTGCCAGTAGTATAGCACAGGGGGCGCAGGACGGCTACACCTTC. Protein product: CASSIAQGAQDGYTF. The chain is built from TRBV19 and TRBJ1-2, with TRBD1 identical over 9 bases. This CDR3 comprises 15 residues. V shed 1 base, J shed 8 bases, and the junction held 8 bases outside the gene matches. Germline CDR1 and CDR2: LNHDA and SQIVND (reference sequence).

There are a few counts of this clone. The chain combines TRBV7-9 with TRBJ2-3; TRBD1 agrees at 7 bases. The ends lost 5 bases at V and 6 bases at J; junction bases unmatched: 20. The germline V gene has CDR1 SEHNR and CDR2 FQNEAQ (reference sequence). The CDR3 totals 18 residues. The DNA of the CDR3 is TGTGCCAGCAGCATGATTTGGACAGGCACCCCGAGGTCGGATACGCAGTATTTT. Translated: CASSMIWTGTPRSDTQYF.

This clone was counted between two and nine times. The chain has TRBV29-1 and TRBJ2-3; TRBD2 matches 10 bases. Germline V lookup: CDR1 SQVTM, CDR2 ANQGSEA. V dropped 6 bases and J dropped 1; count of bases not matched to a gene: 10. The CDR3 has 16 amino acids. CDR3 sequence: CSVPTGLAERTDTQYF. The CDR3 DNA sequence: TGCAGCGTGCCAACCGGACTAGCGGAACGCACAGATACGCAGTATTTT.

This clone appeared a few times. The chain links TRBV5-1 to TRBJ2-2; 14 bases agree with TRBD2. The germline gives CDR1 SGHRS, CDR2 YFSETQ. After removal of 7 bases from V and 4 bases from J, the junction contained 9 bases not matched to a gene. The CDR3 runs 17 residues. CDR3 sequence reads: CASGLPGLAGGTGELFF. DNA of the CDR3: TGCGCCAGCGGACTACCTGGACTAGCGGGGGGCACCGGGGAGCTGTTTTTT.

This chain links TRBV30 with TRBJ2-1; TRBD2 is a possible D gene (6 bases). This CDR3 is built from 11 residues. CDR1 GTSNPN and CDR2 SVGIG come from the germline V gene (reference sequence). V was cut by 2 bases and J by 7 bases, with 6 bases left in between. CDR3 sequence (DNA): TGTGCCTGGAGTCGGGGGAATGAGCAGTTCTTC. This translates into CAWSRGNEQFF.

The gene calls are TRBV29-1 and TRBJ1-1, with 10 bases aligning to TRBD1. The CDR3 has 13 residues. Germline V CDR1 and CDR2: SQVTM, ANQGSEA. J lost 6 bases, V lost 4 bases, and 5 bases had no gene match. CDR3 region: CSVAGQGLAEAFF. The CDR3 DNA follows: TGCAGCGTTGCGGGACAGGGGTTAGCTGAAGCTTTCTTT.

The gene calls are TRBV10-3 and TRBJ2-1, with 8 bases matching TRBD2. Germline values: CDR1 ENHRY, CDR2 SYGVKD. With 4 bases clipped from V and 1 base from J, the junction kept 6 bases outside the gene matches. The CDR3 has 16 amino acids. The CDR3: CAISGPGLASYNEQFF. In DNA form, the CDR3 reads TGTGCCATCAGTGGACCCGGACTAGCTTCCTACAATGAGCAGTTCTTC.

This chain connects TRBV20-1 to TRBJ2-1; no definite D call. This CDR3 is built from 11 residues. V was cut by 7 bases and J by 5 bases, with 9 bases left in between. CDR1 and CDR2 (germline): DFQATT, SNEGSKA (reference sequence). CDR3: CSVTPNNEQFF. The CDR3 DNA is TGCAGTGTAACCCCGAACAATGAGCAGTTCTTC.

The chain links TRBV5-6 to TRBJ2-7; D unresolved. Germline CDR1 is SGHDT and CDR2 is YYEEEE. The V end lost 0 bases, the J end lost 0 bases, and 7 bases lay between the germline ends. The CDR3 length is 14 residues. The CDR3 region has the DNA TGTGCCAGCAGCTTGGAAGTCCACTCCTACGAGCAGTACTTC. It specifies CASSLEVHSYEQYF.

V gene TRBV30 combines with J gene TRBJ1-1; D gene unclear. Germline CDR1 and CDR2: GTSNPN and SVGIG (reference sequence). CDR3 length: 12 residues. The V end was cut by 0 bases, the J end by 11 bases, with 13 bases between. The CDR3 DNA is TGTGCCTGGAGTGTACGGTCCCTTGAGGCTTTCTTT. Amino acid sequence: CAWSVRSLEAFF.

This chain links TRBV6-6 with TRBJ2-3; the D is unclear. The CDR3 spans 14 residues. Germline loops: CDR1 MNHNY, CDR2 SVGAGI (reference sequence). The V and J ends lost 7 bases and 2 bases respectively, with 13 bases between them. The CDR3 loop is CASTLRSSTDTQYF. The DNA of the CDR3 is TGTGCCAGCACCCTCCGGAGCTCCACAGATACGCAGTATTTT.

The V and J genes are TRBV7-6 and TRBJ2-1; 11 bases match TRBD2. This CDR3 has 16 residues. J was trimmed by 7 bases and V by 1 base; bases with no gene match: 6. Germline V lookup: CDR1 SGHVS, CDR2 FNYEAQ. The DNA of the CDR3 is TGTGCCAGCAGCTTAGATTTAGCGGGAGGGTTGAATGAGCAGTTCTTC. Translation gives CASSLDLAGGLNEQFF.

CDR3 sequence (DNA): TGTGCCAGCAGCCCGGACAGGTACGAGCAGTACTTC. Its translation is CASSPDRYEQYF. The V and J genes are TRBV7-9 and TRBJ2-7; TRBD1 aligns across 7 bases. The junction had 2 bases not matched to a gene; V was cut back by 5 bases and J by 4 bases. CDR1 and CDR2 from the germline V gene are SEHNR and FQNEAQ (reference sequence). The length of the CDR3 is 12 residues.

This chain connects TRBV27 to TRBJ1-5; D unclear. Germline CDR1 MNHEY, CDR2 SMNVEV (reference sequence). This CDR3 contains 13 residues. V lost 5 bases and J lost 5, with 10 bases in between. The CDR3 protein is CASSREYYQPQHF. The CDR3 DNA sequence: TGTGCCAGCAGTCGGGAATACTATCAGCCCCAGCATTTT.

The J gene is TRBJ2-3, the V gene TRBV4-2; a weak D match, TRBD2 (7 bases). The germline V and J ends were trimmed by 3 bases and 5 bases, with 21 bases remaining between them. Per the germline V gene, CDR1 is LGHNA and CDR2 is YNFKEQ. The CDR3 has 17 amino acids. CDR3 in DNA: TGTGCCAGCAGCCAGGGCGGGGGCCCCATCACGGTAGATACGCAGTATTTT. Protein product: CASSQGGGPITVDTQYF.

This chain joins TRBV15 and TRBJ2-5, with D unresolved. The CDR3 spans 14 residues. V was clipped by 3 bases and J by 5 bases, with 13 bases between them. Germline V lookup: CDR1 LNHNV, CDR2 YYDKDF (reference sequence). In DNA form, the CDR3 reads TGTGCCACCAGCAGCCAGGCCGGCCCGGAGACCCAGTACTTC. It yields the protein CATSSQAGPETQYF.

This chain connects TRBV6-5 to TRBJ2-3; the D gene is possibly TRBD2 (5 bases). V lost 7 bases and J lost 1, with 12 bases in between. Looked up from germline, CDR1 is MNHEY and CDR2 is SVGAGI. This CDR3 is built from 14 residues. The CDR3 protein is CASTRAEGTDTQYF. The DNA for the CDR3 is TGTGCCAGCACGAGGGCCGAAGGCACAGATACGCAGTATTTT.

The CDR3 loop reads CAWSVRGGREKLFF. DNA for the CDR3: TGTGCCTGGAGTGTACGGGGGGGGAGGGAAAAACTGTTTTTT. The chain carries TRBV30 and TRBJ1-4; TRBD1 is a possible D gene (5 bases). The V gene's germline CDR1 is GTSNPN and CDR2 SVGIG (reference sequence). Trimming shortened V by 0 bases and J by 8 bases, and 13 bases separated the two germline ends. The length of the CDR3 is 14 residues.

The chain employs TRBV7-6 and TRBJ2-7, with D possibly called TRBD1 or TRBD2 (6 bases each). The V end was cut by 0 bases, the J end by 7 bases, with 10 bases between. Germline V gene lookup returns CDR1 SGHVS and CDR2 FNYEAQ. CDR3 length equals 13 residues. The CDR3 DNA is TGTGCCAGCAGCTTAGCCCGGGGGCGTGAGCAGTACTTC. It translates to CASSLARGREQYF. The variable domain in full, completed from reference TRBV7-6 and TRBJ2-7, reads GAGVSQSPRYKVTKRGQDVALRCDPISGHVSLYWYRQALGQGPEFLTYFNYEAQQDKSGLPNDRFSAERPEGSISTLTIQRTEQRDSAMYRCASSLARGREQYFGPGTRLTVT.

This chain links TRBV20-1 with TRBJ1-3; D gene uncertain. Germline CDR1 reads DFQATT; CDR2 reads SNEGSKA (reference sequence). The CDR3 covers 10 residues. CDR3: CRGSGNTIYF. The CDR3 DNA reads TGCAGAGGCTCTGGAAACACCATATATTTT.

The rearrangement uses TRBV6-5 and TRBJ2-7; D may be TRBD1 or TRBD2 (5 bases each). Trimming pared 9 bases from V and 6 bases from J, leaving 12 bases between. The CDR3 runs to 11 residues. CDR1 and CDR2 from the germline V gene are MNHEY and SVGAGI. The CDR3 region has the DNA TGTGCCAGTACCCGAGGGGCCGAGCAGTACTTC. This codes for CASTRGAEQYF.

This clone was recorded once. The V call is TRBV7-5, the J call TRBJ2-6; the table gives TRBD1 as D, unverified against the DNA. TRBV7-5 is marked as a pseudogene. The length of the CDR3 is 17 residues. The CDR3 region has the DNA TGTGCCAGAAACGTGCGCTGTAGACAAAGTCGGGCCAACGTCCTGACTTTC. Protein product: CARNVRCRQSRANVLTF.

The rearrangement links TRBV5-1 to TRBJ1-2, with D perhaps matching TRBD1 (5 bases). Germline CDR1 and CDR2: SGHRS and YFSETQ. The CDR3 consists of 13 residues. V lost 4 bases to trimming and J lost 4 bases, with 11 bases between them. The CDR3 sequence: CASSRDSGYGYTF. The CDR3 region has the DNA TGCGCCAGCAGCCGAGACAGCGGCTATGGCTACACCTTC. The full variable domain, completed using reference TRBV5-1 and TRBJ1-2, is KAGVTQTPRYLIKTRGQQVTLSCSPISGHRSVSWYQQTPGQGLQFLFEYFSETQRNKGNFPGRFSGRQFSNSRSEMNVSTLELGDSALYLCASSRDSGYGYTFGSGTRLTVV.

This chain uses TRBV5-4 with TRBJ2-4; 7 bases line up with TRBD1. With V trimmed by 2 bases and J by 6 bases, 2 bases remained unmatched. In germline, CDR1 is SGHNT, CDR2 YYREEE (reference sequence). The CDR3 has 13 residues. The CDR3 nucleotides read TGTGCCAGCAGCTTACAGGGGCCAAACATTCAGTACTTC. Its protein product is CASSLQGPNIQYF.

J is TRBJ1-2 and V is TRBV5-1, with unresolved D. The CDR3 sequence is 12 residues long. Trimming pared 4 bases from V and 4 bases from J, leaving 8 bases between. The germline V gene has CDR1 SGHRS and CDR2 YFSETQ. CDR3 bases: TGCGCCAGCAGCGCCGTCTCCTATGGCTACACCTTC. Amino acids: CASSAVSYGYTF.

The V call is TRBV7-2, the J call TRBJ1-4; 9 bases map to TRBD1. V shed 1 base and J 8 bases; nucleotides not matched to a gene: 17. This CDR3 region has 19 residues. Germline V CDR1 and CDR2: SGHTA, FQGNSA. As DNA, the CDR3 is TGTGCCAGCAGCTTAGGCCCCTTTGGGACAGGGAGGGTCGGCGAAAAACTGTTTTTT. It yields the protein CASSLGPFGTGRVGEKLFF. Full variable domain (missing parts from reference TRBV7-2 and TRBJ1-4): GAGVSQSPSNKVTEKGKDVELRCDPISGHTALYWYRQSLGQGLEFLIYFQGNSAPDKSGLPSDRFSAERTGGSVSTLTIQRTQQEDSAVYLCASSLGPFGTGRVGEKLFFGSGTQLSVL.

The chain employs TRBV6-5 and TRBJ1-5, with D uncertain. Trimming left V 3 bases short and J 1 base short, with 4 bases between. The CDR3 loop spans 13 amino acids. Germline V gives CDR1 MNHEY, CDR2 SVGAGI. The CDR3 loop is CASSYTSNQPQHF. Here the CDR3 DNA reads TGTGCCAGCAGTTATACCAGCAATCAGCCCCAGCATTTT.